This T cell receptor (beta chain) is drawn from a study of blood T cell repertoires in COVID-19. This CDR3 is 18 amino acids long. J lost 4 bases, V lost 6 bases, and 18 bases had no gene match. Germline lookup yields CDR1 MNHEY and CDR2 SMNVEV (reference sequence). Data came from immunoSEQ multiplex PCR; TCRdb stores just in-frame clones and leaves some out. Here the sample spans approximately 270,000 clones, 70% to 90% being singletons. Allocation to cohorts depended on clinical history reported by the participants. The chain employs TRBV27 and TRBJ2-1; TRBD1 matches 7 bases. The sample was PBMCs or T cells enriched from blood (not recorded which). This receptor was obtained from a woman aged 45-60 years who had recovered from COVID-19. CDR3 nucleotides: TGTGCCAGCAGAAGAAACCGGGACAGCCAAAGTAGGTACAATGAGCAGTTCTTC. This gives the protein CASRRNRDSQSRYNEQFF.